Shown below are 24 T cell receptor beta chains from a single sample sequenced in a study of metastatic and nonmetastatic thyroid tumors (dated by TCRdb to the early 2020s). Library prep was done by PCR. Instrument used: Illumina HiSeq 4000. The raw public reads went through TCRdb reprocessing: fastp at Q25, MiXCR clone calling, in-frame beta chains kept. This sample gives nearly 35,000 clones in total; 17% of them show up just once. Of the sample, around 6.6% is held by the ten largest clones. No treatment had been received by any patient before thyroid surgery. What was sequenced was blood. These receptors originate from a female donor with papillary thyroid cancer or a benign thyroid nodule (not recorded which). Some clones in this sample may be carry-over from other donors' samples.

In this sample, this clone turned up many times. The V call is TRBV20-1, the J call TRBJ2-1; 7 bases line up with TRBD2. The CDR3 is 16 amino acids. The germline V gene has CDR1 DFQATT and CDR2 SNEGSKA (reference sequence). Trimming cost V 0 bases and J 4 bases; bases outside gene matches: 9. The CDR3 DNA sequence: TGCAGTGCTAGAGACGCCAGGAGCGGGGATTACAATGAGCAGTTCTTC. Amino acids: CSARDARSGDYNEQFF.

This clone was counted many times. The gene calls are TRBV11-2 and TRBJ1-1, with 7 bases lining up with TRBD1. CDR1 is SGHAT and CDR2 is FQNNGV in the germline V gene. This CDR3 comprises 14 residues. V lost 6 bases to trimming and J lost 9 bases; unmatched junction nucleotides: 13. DNA for the CDR3: TGTGCCAGCAGTCCGGGACAGCGGAGGAACAAAGCTTTCTTT. Translated: CASSPGQRRNKAFF.

This clone was counted ten times or more. This chain links TRBV2 with TRBJ1-5; maybe TRBD1 (5 bases). Deletions cut 6 bases from V and 5 bases from J, with 17 bases between. This CDR3 is built from 15 residues. Per germline, CDR1 SNHLY and CDR2 FYNNEI. Here the CDR3 reads CASSWTTSEDQPQHF. The DNA of the CDR3 is TGTGCCAGCAGCTGGACAACTTCGGAGGATCAGCCCCAGCATTTT.

The rearrangement links TRBV5-1 to TRBJ1-2; D not resolved. V dropped 1 base and J dropped 4 bases, with 14 bases sitting between them. The CDR3 length is 15 residues. Germline V gene data show CDR1 as SGHRS and CDR2 as YFSETQ. The CDR3 bases are TGCGCCAGCAGCTTGTTCTCGGCAGGAGGCTATGGCTACACCTTC. Translated, it gives CASSLFSAGGYGYTF.

The table lists this clone with many counts. J is TRBJ2-5 and V is TRBV6-5, with D unresolved. The CDR3 sequence is 16 residues long. Germline-derived CDR1 and CDR2 are MNHEY and SVGAGI. V lost 2 bases to trimming and J lost 1 base, with 14 bases between them. The CDR3 coding sequence is TGTGCCAGCAGTTACACCAAAGGACGGCCCCAAGAGACCCAGTACTTC. It codes for CASSYTKGRPQETQYF.

The V gene is TRBV20-1, the J gene TRBJ1-1, with D possibly TRBD1 on 5 matching bases. Germline CDR1 is DFQATT and CDR2 is SNEGSKA (reference sequence). The CDR3 is made up of 13 amino acids. Trimming shortened V by 6 bases and J by 3 bases, and 14 bases separated the two germline ends. CDR3 amino acids: CSAEEGTDTEAFF. As DNA, the CDR3 is TGCAGTGCAGAAGAAGGGACGGACACTGAAGCTTTCTTT.

This clone was counted many times. The CDR3 loop is CSASAGLAGAREQFF. The CDR3 coding sequence is TGCAGTGCTAGCGCTGGACTAGCGGGTGCCAGGGAGCAGTTCTTC. This chain joins TRBV20-1 and TRBJ2-1, with 11 bases matching TRBD2. Trimming removed 3 bases from V and 10 bases from J; junction bases left unmatched: 11. This CDR3 has 15 residues. Germline CDR1 reads DFQATT; CDR2 reads SNEGSKA (reference sequence).

This clone was seen repeatedly, ten times or more. This chain uses TRBV9 with TRBJ1-5, with unresolved D. This CDR3 comprises 17 residues. The ends were cut back, 0 bases at V and 0 bases at J, with 13 bases in the middle. Germline values: CDR1 SGDLS, CDR2 YYNGEE. As DNA, the CDR3 is TGTGCCAGCAGCGTAGACGGCAGACCTTATAGCAATCAGCCCCAGCATTTT. It yields the protein CASSVDGRPYSNQPQHF.

This clone was counted at least ten times. The chain recombines TRBV3-1 with TRBJ2-7, with D unclear. Per the germline V gene, CDR1 is LGHDT and CDR2 is YNNKEL (reference sequence). The germline V and J ends were trimmed by 4 bases and 6 bases, with 10 bases remaining between them. The CDR3 sequence is 12 residues long. The CDR3 spells CASSPPGGEQYF. The CDR3 nucleotides read TGTGCCAGCAGCCCCCCGGGTGGCGAGCAGTACTTC.

This clone was observed at least ten times. V usage is TRBV29-1 and J usage is TRBJ2-7, with D tentatively TRBD2 (7 bases). The CDR3 spans 15 residues. V was clipped by 6 bases and J by 1 base, with 19 bases between them. Germline values: CDR1 SQVTM, CDR2 ANQGSEA. The CDR3 region is CSVKGGVLPSYEQYF. CDR3 nucleotide sequence: TGCAGCGTCAAGGGGGGGGTACTACCGTCCTACGAGCAGTACTTC.

There are many counts of this clone. This may be a read error, as it is one base from a much larger clone. J is TRBJ1-4 and V is TRBV28, with 7 bases matching TRBD1. CDR1 MDHEN and CDR2 SYDVKM come from the germline V gene. The CDR3 has 15 amino acids. The CDR3 DNA follows: TGTGCCAGCAGTTTGCCGGGACAGCAGAATGGAAAACTGTTTTTT. This sequence encodes CASSLPGQQNGKLFF.

This clone occurred many times. This rearrangement joins TRBV7-9 to TRBJ2-1; possibly TRBD2 for D (6 bases). The CDR3 loop spans 14 amino acids. The germline V gene has CDR1 SEHNR and CDR2 FQNEAQ (reference sequence). V lost 4 bases, J lost 6 bases, and 13 bases lay in between. DNA of the CDR3: TGTGCCAGCAGCTCGGGACTCCCCCCCAATGAGCAGTTCTTC. Translation gives CASSSGLPPNEQFF.

This clone showed up many times. This sequence joins TRBV7-9 and TRBJ2-4; 9 bases are a match to TRBD2. Germline V gives CDR1 SEHNR, CDR2 FQNEAQ (reference sequence). The J segment lost 11 bases and the V segment lost 1 base, leaving 6 bases of the junction unmatched. The CDR3 runs to 14 residues. The DNA for the CDR3 is TGTGCCAGCAGCTTAGACGCTAGCGGGAATGTTCAGTACTTC. Translation: CASSLDASGNVQYF.

This clone showed up many times. The chain uses TRBV5-5 and TRBJ2-3; D gene uncertain. This CDR3 has 14 residues. The V end lost 4 bases, the J end lost 5 bases, and 14 bases lay between the germline ends. Germline loops: CDR1 SGHKS, CDR2 YYEKEE (reference sequence). The CDR3 region is CASSQAVGKDTQYF. CDR3 in DNA: TGTGCCAGCAGCCAGGCAGTAGGTAAAGATACGCAGTATTTT. The full variable domain, its missing parts supplied by reference TRBV5-5 and TRBJ2-3, is DAGVTQSPTHLIKTRGQQVTLRCSPISGHKSVSWYQQVLGQGPQFIFQYYEKEERGRGNFPDRFSARQFPNYSSELNVNALLLGDSALYLCASSQAVGKDTQYFGPGTRLTVL.

This clone was found many times. The chain is built from TRBV20-1 and TRBJ2-7; the D gene is possibly TRBD2 (6 bases). The CDR3 has 13 residues. The ends were cut back, 6 bases at V and 7 bases at J, with 19 bases in the middle. Germline V gene sequence: CDR1 DFQATT, CDR2 SNEGSKA (reference sequence). Here the CDR3 reads CSAVEGTATEQYF. For the CDR3, the DNA is TGCAGTGCGGTGGAGGGAACGGCTACGGAGCAGTACTTC.

This clone was counted at least ten times. The chain links TRBV7-2 to TRBJ1-5; D possibly corresponds to TRBD1 (5 bases). CDR1 is SGHTA and CDR2 is FQGNSA in the germline V gene. V lost 4 bases to trimming and J lost 0 bases, with 10 bases between them. This CDR3 is built from 15 residues. CDR3 residues: CASSWDGNSNQPQHF. CDR3 in DNA: TGTGCCAGCAGCTGGGACGGAAATAGCAATCAGCCCCAGCATTTT.

This clone has at least ten counts. CDR3 DNA: TGTGCCAGCAGCGTAGGGGGGTCTGGGGCCAACGTCCTGACTTTC. Translation: CASSVGGSGANVLTF. The chain is built from TRBV9 and TRBJ2-6; TRBD1 or TRBD2 may be the D gene (5 bases each). This CDR3 has 15 residues. Trimming removed 0 bases at V and 1 base at J, with 5 bases between. CDR1 is SGDLS and CDR2 is YYNGEE in the germline V gene.

This clone occurred a few times. A read error may explain this, as a much larger clone is one base away. Other DNA variants within this sample encode the same CDR3. The chain links TRBV29-1 to TRBJ2-3; possibly TRBD1 or TRBD2 for D (5 bases each). The CDR3 extends over 15 amino acids. The germline V gene has CDR1 SQVTM and CDR2 ANQGSEA. Trimming removed 2 bases at V and 3 bases at J, with 15 bases between. The CDR3 DNA reads TGCAGCGTTGAAATCAGGGAACGGGGAACAGATACGCAGTATTTT. This codes for CSVEIRERGTDTQYF.

This clone appeared a single time. The CDR3 DNA reads TGCGCCAGCAGCCAAAACATAGCGGATCCGGATACGCAGTATTTT. Its protein is CASSQNIADPDTQYF. This chain links TRBV4-1 with TRBJ2-3, with a tentative D call TRBD2 (6 bases). CDR1 is MGHRA and CDR2 is YSYEKL in the germline V gene. The V and J ends lost 2 bases and 6 bases respectively, with 15 bases between them. The CDR3 length is 15 residues.

This clone was seen many times. Other nucleotide sequences from this sample produce the same CDR3. This sequence joins TRBV7-2 and TRBJ1-1, with D possibly being TRBD1 (5 bases). CDR1 and CDR2 (germline): SGHTA, FQGNSA. V shed 2 bases and J shed 8 bases, with 9 bases lying between them. The CDR3 length is 12 residues. CDR3 residues: CASSLRQQEAFF. CDR3 nucleotide sequence: TGTGCCAGCAGCTTACGACAGCAAGAAGCTTTCTTT.

This clone showed up many times. The chain carries TRBV11-3 and TRBJ1-6; the D gene is possibly TRBD1 (5 bases). V was shortened by 10 bases and J by 10 bases, with 17 bases between the two germline ends. Looked up from germline, CDR1 is SGHNT and CDR2 is YENEEA. The CDR3 loop spans 13 amino acids. This chain's CDR3 is CATRRGGGSPLHF. DNA of the CDR3: TGTGCCACACGCCGGGGCGGAGGATCACCCCTCCACTTT.

This clone was counted at least ten times. The genes are TRBV19 and TRBJ2-3; 11 bases match TRBD1. Germline V gene sequence: CDR1 LNHDA, CDR2 SQIVND (reference sequence). The V and J ends lost 5 bases and 4 bases, in that order; junction bases with no gene match: 11. CDR3 size: 17 residues. The CDR3 sequence is CASSRTGGAWGADTQYF. CDR3 DNA sequence: TGTGCCAGTAGTCGGACAGGGGGCGCGTGGGGGGCAGATACGCAGTATTTT.

In its sample, this clone was seen many times. Germline and junction disagree at one end, which may indicate a read error. This sequence joins TRBV4-3 and TRBJ2-4; D is possibly TRBD2 (6 bases). The germline CDR1 and CDR2 sequences are LGHNA and YSLEER. CDR3 size: 14 residues. In DNA form, the CDR3 reads TGCGTCAGCAGCCCAGCCTCCGGGAGCCGCATTCAGTACTTC. Amino acids: CVSSPASGSRIQYF.

This clone occurred many times. The chain uses TRBV12-3 or TRBV12-4 and TRBJ1-1; 8 bases agree with TRBD1. The CDR3 is 16 residues long. The V segment lost 2 bases and the J segment 2 bases; nucleotides outside the gene matches: 7. The CDR3 here is CASSLMFRGLNTEAFF. The CDR3 region has the DNA TGTGCCAGCAGTTTAATGTTCAGGGGGCTTAACACTGAAGCTTTCTTT.